Each of the 24 T cell receptor beta chains below was sequenced from the same sample in a study of neurological immune-mediated disorders. TCRdb itself ran the 5' RACE reads through MiXCR, one entry per CDR3 protein. Of tens of thousands of distinct CDR3 sequences listed, about 7% are singletons. What was sequenced was PBMCs. These receptors all stem from a woman aged 40 to 55 in good health.

This clonotype showed up many times. The chain is built from TRBV11-1 and TRBJ2-3; 8 nucleotides agree with TRBD2. The germline V gene has CDR1 SGHAT and CDR2 FQDESV (reference sequence). The junction had 6 bases not matched to a gene; V was cut back by 4 bases and J by 6 bases. The CDR3 sequence is 14 residues long. CDR3 protein: CASSSGAGGDTQYF. In DNA, the CDR3 is TGTGCCAGCAGCTCGGGGGCGGGAGGCGATACGCAGTATTTT.

This clonotype was found many times. One end of the junction varies from germline; a read error may be responsible. The chain couples TRBV20-1 to TRBJ1-3, with a possible D match to TRBD1 (5 bases). The CDR3 has 14 residues. CDR1 and CDR2 from the germline V gene are DFQATT and SNEGSKA (reference sequence). The CDR3 region has the DNA TGCAGTGCCAGAGGGGCCGTAACTGGAAACACCATATATTTT. It codes for CSARGAVTGNTIYF.

This clonotype was seen ten or more times. The chain couples TRBV28 to TRBJ2-1; no firm D call. From germline, CDR1 is MDHEN and CDR2 SYDVKM. CDR3 length: 12 residues. V was trimmed by 6 bases and J by 5 bases, leaving 8 bases between them. Written as DNA, the CDR3 is TGTGCCAGCAGCTCCTATGACAATGAGCAGTTCTTC. Protein: CASSSYDNEQFF.

This clonotype was detected many times. This rearrangement joins TRBV28 to TRBJ2-7; maybe TRBD1 (5 bases). V lost 6 bases, J lost 2 bases, and 14 bases lay in between. The germline CDR1 and CDR2 sequences are MDHEN and SYDVKM. This CDR3 is 14 amino acids long. The CDR3 spells CASRDDSETYEQYF. The CDR3 DNA is TGTGCCAGCAGAGATGACAGCGAAACCTACGAGCAGTACTTC.

This clonotype was recorded at least ten times. This CDR3 reads CASRVTGVDEQYF. CDR3 coding DNA: TGTGCCAGCAGGGTAACAGGGGTGGACGAGCAGTACTTC. V is TRBV6-1 and J is TRBJ2-7; TRBD1 aligns across 7 bases. This CDR3 contains 13 residues. J lost 5 bases, V lost 6 bases, and 7 bases had no gene match. CDR1 and CDR2 (germline): MNHNS, SASEGT.

In its sample, this clonotype was seen many times. This chain links TRBV27 with TRBJ1-1, with no clear D. The CDR3 has 15 amino acids. Germline loops: CDR1 MNHEY, CDR2 SMNVEV (reference sequence). Trimming cost V 2 bases and J 0 bases, with 10 bases left between them. The CDR3 loop reads CASSLHTAMNTEAFF. The CDR3 nucleotides read TGTGCCAGCAGTTTACACACAGCCATGAACACTGAAGCTTTCTTT.

Details on this clonotype: With a much larger clone just one base away, this may be a read error. The V and J genes are TRBV4-1 and TRBJ2-3, with TRBD2 as a possible D gene (7 bases). The CDR3 contains 19 residues. Germline CDR1 and CDR2: MGHRA and YSYEKL. V lost 5 bases, J lost 3 bases, and 27 bases lay in between. CDR3 nucleotide sequence: TGCGCCAGCAGCTTGTGGGGGGGCCCCGTCCTGGGATTTACAGATACGCAGTATTTT. Translated, it gives CASSLWGGPVLGFTDTQYF.

This clonotype was seen ten or more times. The J gene is TRBJ1-1, the V gene TRBV4-2; TRBD1 matches at 8 bases. CDR3 length: 16 residues. Germline-derived CDR1 and CDR2 are LGHNA and YNFKEQ. Unmatched junction bases numbered 4, after V lost 0 bases and J lost 1 base. The CDR3 DNA is TGTGCCAGCAGCCAAGAGGGACAGGCGAAGAACACTGAAGCTTTCTTT. It specifies CASSQEGQAKNTEAFF.

The chain joins TRBV30 to TRBJ2-7, with a weak D call TRBD2 (5 bases). V lost 2 bases, J lost 1 base, and 9 bases lay in between. CDR1 is GTSNPN, CDR2 SVGIG, per germline (reference sequence). The CDR3 extends over 13 amino acids. The CDR3 DNA is TGTGCCTGGAGTTACGGGGAATCCTACGAGCAGTACTTC. Protein: CAWSYGESYEQYF.

This clonotype was observed at least ten times. The gene calls are TRBV19 and TRBJ2-7, with 7 bases lining up with TRBD1. The CDR3 runs 14 residues. Germline V gene data show CDR1 as LNHDA and CDR2 as SQIVND (reference sequence). J gave up 5 bases and V 5 bases, and 9 bases lay outside the gene matches. CDR3 sequence reads: CASSPPGTADEQYF. CDR3 nucleotides: TGTGCCAGTAGTCCCCCCGGGACAGCTGACGAGCAGTACTTC.

This clonotype was recorded many times. This chain joins TRBV12-3 or TRBV12-4 and TRBJ2-3; possibly TRBD1 for D (6 bases). Trimming took off 1 base at V and 4 bases at J, with 12 bases between the two ends. The CDR3 runs 15 residues. The CDR3 here is CASSLDRERSDTQYF. The CDR3, as DNA: TGTGCCAGCAGTTTAGACAGGGAGAGATCAGATACGCAGTATTTT.

This clonotype has at least ten counts. The chain couples TRBV20-1 to TRBJ2-3; 7 bases match TRBD2. Losses at the gene ends were 2 bases for V and 2 bases for J; bases not matched to a gene: 10. Germline loops: CDR1 DFQATT, CDR2 SNEGSKA (reference sequence). The CDR3 is 16 residues long. The CDR3 loop is CSARPLQRGSTDTQYF. DNA of the CDR3: TGCAGTGCTAGACCCCTGCAGCGGGGCTCCACAGATACGCAGTATTTT.

This clonotype was seen many times. The V and J genes are TRBV3-1 and TRBJ2-7; D unresolved. This CDR3 spans 11 amino acids. Trimming pared 3 bases from V and 6 bases from J, leaving 6 bases between. Germline CDR1 is LGHDT and CDR2 is YNNKEL (reference sequence). CDR3 DNA sequence: TGTGCCAGCAGCCAGAGGTCCGAGCAGTACTTC. This sequence encodes CASSQRSEQYF.

This clonotype is termed medium-sized. The V call is TRBV11-2, the J call TRBJ2-1; D gene ambiguous. CDR3 length: 11 amino acids. Germline V gene data show CDR1 as SGHAT and CDR2 as FQNNGV. Trimming pared 3 bases from V and 12 bases from J, leaving 9 bases between. DNA for the CDR3: TGTGCCAGCAGCTTTTCTACCTCGCAGTTCTTC. Translation gives CASSFSTSQFF.

This clonotype was recorded at least ten times. The gene calls are TRBV3-1 and TRBJ2-7; D may be TRBD2 (5 bases). Looked up from germline, CDR1 is LGHDT and CDR2 is YNNKEL (reference sequence). Trimming shortened V by 0 bases and J by 4 bases, and 13 bases separated the two germline ends. CDR3 length: 15 amino acids. The CDR3 nucleotides are TGTGCCAGCAGCCAAGATCACTCGGGATTATACGAGCAGTACTTC. It is translated as CASSQDHSGLYEQYF.

This clonotype was seen many times. The V call is TRBV2, the J call TRBJ1-1; 7 bases agree with TRBD1. The trim removed 4 bases at V and 1 base at J, leaving 0 bases unmatched. Germline V lookup: CDR1 SNHLY, CDR2 FYNNEI. The CDR3 contains 13 residues. The CDR3 DNA follows: TGTGCCAGCAGTGGACAGGGGAACACTGAAGCTTTCTTT. Protein product: CASSGQGNTEAFF.

This clonotype was recorded at least ten times. The chain has TRBV27 and TRBJ1-1, with TRBD1 matching 8 bases. Losses at the gene ends were 11 bases for V and 0 bases for J; bases not matched to a gene: 11. The CDR3 contains 15 residues. From germline, CDR1 is MNHEY and CDR2 SMNVEV (reference sequence). CDR3 DNA sequence: TGTGCCTGTTGGGACAGGTCCTTAATGAACACTGAAGCTTTCTTT. Encoded protein: CACWDRSLMNTEAFF.

This clonotype was seen repeatedly, ten times or more. The junction does not match germline at one end; this may be a read error. This chain links TRBV7-7 with TRBJ2-2; 8 nucleotides line up with TRBD1. The V gene's germline CDR1 is SSHAT and CDR2 FNYEAQ (reference sequence). The CDR3 sequence is 14 residues long. DNA of the CDR3: TGTGCTAGCAGCTCCGGACAGGGAGGCGGGGAGCTGTTTTTT. Encoded protein: CASSSGQGGGELFF.

This clonotype showed up many times. The chain is built from TRBV25-1 and TRBJ2-2; perhaps TRBD1 as D (6 bases). CDR1 MGHDK and CDR2 SYGVNS come from the germline V gene. Trimming removed 4 bases at V and 4 bases at J, with 13 bases between. The CDR3 has 15 residues. DNA for the CDR3: TGTGCCAGCAGTGGAGGACAGTTTCTCACCGGGGAGCTGTTTTTT. Translated, it gives CASSGGQFLTGELFF.

This clonotype was picked up many times. The CDR3 reads CASSPLDRVGNEQFF. DNA for the CDR3: TGTGCCAGCAGCCCCCTGGACAGGGTTGGCAATGAGCAGTTCTTC. V gene TRBV14 combines with J gene TRBJ2-1, with 8 bases lining up with TRBD1. This CDR3 contains 15 residues. With 4 bases clipped from V and 6 bases from J, the junction kept 8 bases outside the gene matches. Germline CDR1 reads SGHDN; CDR2 reads FVKESK.

Many counts were recorded for this clonotype. The V gene is TRBV12-3 or TRBV12-4, the J gene TRBJ2-2; no reliable D call. The V end lost 4 bases, the J end lost 1 base, and 7 bases lay between the germline ends. The CDR3 spans 14 residues. For the CDR3, the DNA is TGTGCCAGCAGTTCTCTTGGGAACACCGGGGAGCTGTTTTTT. This gives the protein CASSSLGNTGELFF.

This clonotype has at least ten counts. The CDR3 sequence is CSVRGSYEQYF. CDR3 DNA: TGCAGCGTTCGAGGGTCCTACGAGCAGTACTTC. The chain carries TRBV29-1 and TRBJ2-7; the D gene is possibly TRBD2 (5 bases). V lost 5 bases, J lost 1 base, and 6 bases lay in between. In germline, CDR1 is SQVTM, CDR2 ANQGSEA. This CDR3 has 11 residues.

This clonotype is categorized as medium-sized (0.01 to 0.1%). This chain links TRBV15 with TRBJ2-1; 7 bases are shared with TRBD2. The CDR3 contains 15 residues. Trimming removed 0 bases from V and 4 bases from J; junction bases left unmatched: 3. Germline V gene data show CDR1 as LNHNV and CDR2 as YYDKDF (reference sequence). The CDR3 protein is CATSREGAGYNEQFF. The CDR3 DNA reads as TGTGCCACCAGCAGAGAGGGAGCGGGATACAATGAGCAGTTCTTC.

This clonotype was observed at least ten times. The chain recombines TRBV14 with TRBJ2-7, with 9 nucleotides matching TRBD1. This CDR3 has 14 amino acids. Trimming cost V 2 bases and J 3 bases; bases outside gene matches: 2. CDR1 and CDR2 from the germline V gene are SGHDN and FVKESK. CDR3 nucleotides: TGTGCCAGCAGCCAACCGGGACAGGGCTACGAGCAGTACTTC. Translating gives CASSQPGQGYEQYF. Drawing the rest from reference TRBV14 and TRBJ2-7, the complete variable domain is EAGVTQFPSHSVIEKGQTVTLRCDPISGHDNLYWYRRVMGKEIKFLLHFVKESKQDESGMPNNRFLAERTGGTYSTLKVQPAELEDSGVYFCASSQPGQGYEQYFGPGTRLTVT.